This passage covers 4 T cell receptor beta chains from one sample sequenced in a study of blood T cell repertoires in COVID-19. Profiling relied on immunoSEQ multiplex PCR, and the TCRdb table lists in-frame clones only, not all of them. The data show around 320,000 clones, just under 90% seen once. The material sequenced was PBMCs or T cells enriched from blood (not recorded which). Every receptor here comes from a woman aged 45-65 years who had been exposed to COVID-19.

The gene calls are TRBV7-8 and TRBJ1-5; 7 bases fit TRBD1. V shed 3 bases, J shed 6 bases, and the junction held 11 bases outside the gene matches. Germline V gene sequence: CDR1 SGHVS, CDR2 FQNEAQ. The CDR3 is made up of 16 amino acids. The CDR3 coding sequence is TGTGCCAGCAGCTTGATTGTCCGAGGGGGCCGTCAGCCCCAGCATTTT. Translation gives CASSLIVRGGRQPQHF.

Remarks on this clone: One end of the junction is discordant with germline, which a read error may explain. V and J are TRBV7-7 and TRBJ2-4; 7 bases map to TRBD1. CDR1 and CDR2 from the germline V gene are SSHAT and FNYEAQ (reference sequence). The CDR3 length is 17 residues. The CDR3 sequence is CASSLRGQSLAKNIQYF. The DNA of the CDR3 is TGTGCTAGCAGCTTAAGGGGACAGTCCTTAGCCAAAAACATTCAGTACTTC.

A remark on this clone: The sample has other DNA sequences that encode this CDR3 too. The J gene is TRBJ2-2, the V gene TRBV11-2, with a weak D call TRBD2 (5 bases). CDR1 is SGHAT and CDR2 is FQNNGV in the germline V gene. The CDR3 is 13 amino acids. V was cut by 1 base and J by 5 bases, with 5 bases left in between. The CDR3: CASSLAGTGELFF. In nucleotides, the CDR3 is TGTGCCAGCAGCTTAGCGGGGACCGGGGAGCTGTTTTTT. The full variable domain, rest sourced from reference TRBV11-2 and TRBJ2-2, is EAGVAQSPRYKIIEKRQSVAFWCNPISGHATLYWYQQILGQGPKLLIQFQNNGVVDDSQLPKDRFSAERLKGVDSTLKIQPAKLEDSAVYLCASSLAGTGELFFGEGSRLTVL.

The chain couples TRBV9 to TRBJ2-7; D remains ambiguous. The CDR3 sequence is 14 residues long. V shed 0 bases and J shed 2 bases, with 9 bases lying between them. The germline CDR1 and CDR2 sequences are SGDLS and YYNGEE. The CDR3: CASSVEAVTYEQYF. The CDR3 region has the DNA TGTGCCAGCAGCGTAGAGGCGGTCACCTACGAGCAGTACTTC.